This T cell receptor (beta chain) was profiled in a study of T cell responses to AZD1222 COVID-19 vaccine (dated by TCRdb to about 2021). Broadly, across the study: AZD1222 recipients whose second dose came at about 4 weeks and those whose second dose came at about 12 weeks were combined into one group, since spike-specific TCR depth and breadth did not differ between the two schedules. A total of about 230 trial participants underwent TCR sequencing, of whom approximately 210 received two doses of AZD1222 and 26 received two doses of the MenACWY control vaccine. Trial participants were enrolled by age into 18-55, 56-69 and 70-plus year subgroups, with roughly 160, 29 and 62 TCR-sequenced participants respectively. What the work shows at the level of the full study, not this receptor alone: Epitopes outside the regions mutated in the B.1.351 and B.1.1.7 variants were reportedly recognized by nearly half of the unique spike-specific TCRs. After two AZD1222 doses, spike-specific TCR breadth and depth were significantly higher than at day 0 and than in MenACWY recipients. Conclusions about previously exposed vaccinees are limited, since just five to seven AZD1222 recipients were seropositive for SARS-CoV-2 at baseline. CD4 TCRs associated with the vaccine covered the entire spike protein, and the dominant responses were in regions 160-218 and 743-854. Participants were mostly white British and included more females than males, and it was suggested by the authors that clonal diversity may have been underestimated. In the small 56-69-year group, the increase in depth fell short of significance, most likely because of low power. No day 14 peak-response samples were available, so repertoires were characterized only after the peak T cell response.

The CDR3 spans 15 residues, from the cysteine through the phenylalanine. Of all the DNA, just the CDR3 is kept, 45 bases in frame from base 1. The germline V gene sets CDR1 to SGHRS and CDR2 to YFSETQ. The junction carries 9 bases between V and J, which are trimmed by 2 bases and 0 bases respectively. The CDR3 regions of human TCRbeta chains were analyzed by immunosequencing. The authors processed their data as follows. Repertoire TCRs were matched against a reference library of SARS-CoV-2-specific TCRs generated with the MIRA antigen-specificity platform. Breadth meant the fraction of unique TCRs that were SARS-CoV-2-associated, whereas depth meant the fraction of total T cells that were SARS-CoV-2-associated. Using the MIRA data, every spike-specific TCR was mapped to the spike region that the TCR reacted to and assigned to either a CD4 or a CD8 class. Log10-transformed breadth and depth values were compared by one-way ANOVA with Sidak's multiple comparisons tests. The table comes from immuneACCESS by way of TCRdb, which keeps in-frame sequences with V and J called. Part of the clones is missing from these tables; in studies checked, under half for an unresolved V gene and the rest for unknown reasons. V and J calls and clone size are given by that table; D and trimming were obtained from the DNA. The sample table lists roughly 180,000 clones, about 89% of them with a count of one. Around 2% of the sample comes from the top ten.

The time point label corresponds to: baseline before first vaccination. Samples from vaccinated people were obtained from the UK trials COV001 and COV002, which included a single-blind randomized controlled phase 2/3 trial of AZD1222 (ChAdOx1 nCoV-19) in healthy adults. For TCRbeta chain sequencing, PBMC samples were collected from trial participants at day 0 and at day 28 after the second dose. This clone was detected once. Its cognate antigen has yet to be identified. No much larger clone is present one base from it, and per-base qualities are unavailable. The chain joins TRBV5-1 to TRBJ1-3; a tentative D call is TRBD1 (5 bases match). The clonotype comes from an adult in good health. The starting material was peripheral blood, obtained on day 0 of AZD1222 vaccination. Here the CDR3 is given as CASSFGGTSGNTIYF. The nucleotide sequence reads TGCGCCAGCAGCTTCGGGGGAACCTCTGGAAACACCATATATTTT.